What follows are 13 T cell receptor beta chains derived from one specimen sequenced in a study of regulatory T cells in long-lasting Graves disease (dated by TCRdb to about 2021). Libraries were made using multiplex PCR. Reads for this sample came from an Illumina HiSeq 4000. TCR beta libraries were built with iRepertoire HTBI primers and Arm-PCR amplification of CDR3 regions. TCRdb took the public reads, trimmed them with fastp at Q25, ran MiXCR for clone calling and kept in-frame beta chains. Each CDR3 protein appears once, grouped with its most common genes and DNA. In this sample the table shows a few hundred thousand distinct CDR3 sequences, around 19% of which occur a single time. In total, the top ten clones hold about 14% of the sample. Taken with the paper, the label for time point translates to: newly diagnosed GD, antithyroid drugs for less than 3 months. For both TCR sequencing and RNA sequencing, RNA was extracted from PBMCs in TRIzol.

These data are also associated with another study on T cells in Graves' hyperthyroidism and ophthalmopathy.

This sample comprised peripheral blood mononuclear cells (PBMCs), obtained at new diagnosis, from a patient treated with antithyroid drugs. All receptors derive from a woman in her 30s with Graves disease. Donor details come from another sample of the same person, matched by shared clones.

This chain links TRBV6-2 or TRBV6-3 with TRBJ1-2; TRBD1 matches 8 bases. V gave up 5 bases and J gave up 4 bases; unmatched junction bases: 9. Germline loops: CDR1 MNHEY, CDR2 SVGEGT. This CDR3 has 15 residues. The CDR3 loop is CASSESQGAVYGYTF. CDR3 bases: TGTGCCAGCAGTGAGTCTCAGGGGGCCGTCTATGGCTACACCTTC.

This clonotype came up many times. The CDR3 DNA follows: TGTGCCAGCAGTGAGTCCGCCCGATGGTATGGCTACACCTTC. Protein sequence: CASSESARWYGYTF. The chain uses TRBV6-1 and TRBJ1-2; D is ambiguous. Germline V gives CDR1 MNHNS, CDR2 SASEGT. V was cut by 3 bases and J by 5 bases, with 13 bases left in between. This CDR3 region has 14 residues.

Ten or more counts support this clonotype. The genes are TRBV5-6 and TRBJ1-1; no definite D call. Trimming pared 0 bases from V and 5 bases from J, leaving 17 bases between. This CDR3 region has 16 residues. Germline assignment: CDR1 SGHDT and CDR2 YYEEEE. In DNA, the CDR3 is TGTGCCAGCAGCTTGGCCATACGCCGGGGAGGTACTGAAGCTTTCTTT. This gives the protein CASSLAIRRGGTEAFF.

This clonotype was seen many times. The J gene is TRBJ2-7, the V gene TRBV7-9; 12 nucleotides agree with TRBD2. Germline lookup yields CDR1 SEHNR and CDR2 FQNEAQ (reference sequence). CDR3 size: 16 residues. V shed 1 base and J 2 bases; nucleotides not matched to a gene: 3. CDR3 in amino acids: CASSLVTSGGTYEQYF. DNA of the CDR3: TGTGCCAGCAGCTTAGTGACTAGCGGGGGAACCTACGAGCAGTACTTC.

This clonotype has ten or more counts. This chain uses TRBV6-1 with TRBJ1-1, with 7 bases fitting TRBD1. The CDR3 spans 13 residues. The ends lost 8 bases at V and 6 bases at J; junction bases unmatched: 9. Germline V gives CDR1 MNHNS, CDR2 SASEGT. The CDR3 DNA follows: TGTGCCAGCCACGCGACAGGGTGGGCTGAAGCTTTCTTT. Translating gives CASHATGWAEAFF.

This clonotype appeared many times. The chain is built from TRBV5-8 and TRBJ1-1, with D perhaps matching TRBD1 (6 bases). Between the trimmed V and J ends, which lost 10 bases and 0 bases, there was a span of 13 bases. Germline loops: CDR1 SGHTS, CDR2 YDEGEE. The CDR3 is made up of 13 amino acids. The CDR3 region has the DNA TGTGCCGGGCACAGGGCCATGAACACTGAAGCTTTCTTT. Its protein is CAGHRAMNTEAFF.

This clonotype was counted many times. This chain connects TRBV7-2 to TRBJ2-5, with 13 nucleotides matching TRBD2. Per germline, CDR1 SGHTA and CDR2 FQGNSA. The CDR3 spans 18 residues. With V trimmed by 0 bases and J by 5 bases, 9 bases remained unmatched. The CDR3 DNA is TGTGCCAGCAGCTTAGCTCTCATACTAGCGGGGGGGCCGGAGACCCAGTACTTC. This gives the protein CASSLALILAGGPETQYF.

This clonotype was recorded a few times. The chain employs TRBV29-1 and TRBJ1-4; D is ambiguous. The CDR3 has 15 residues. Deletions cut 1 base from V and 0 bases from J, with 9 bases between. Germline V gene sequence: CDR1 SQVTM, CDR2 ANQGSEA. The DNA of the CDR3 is TGCAGCGTTGAAGTACGGACTCCAACTAATGAAAAACTGTTTTTT. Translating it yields CSVEVRTPTNEKLFF.

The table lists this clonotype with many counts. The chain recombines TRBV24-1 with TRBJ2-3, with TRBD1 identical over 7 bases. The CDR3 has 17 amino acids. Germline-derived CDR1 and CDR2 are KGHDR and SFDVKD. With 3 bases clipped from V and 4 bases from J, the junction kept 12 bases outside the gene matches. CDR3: CATSDPRDSSSSDTQYF. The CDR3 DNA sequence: TGTGCCACCAGTGATCCCCGGGACAGCTCCTCCTCAGATACGCAGTATTTT.

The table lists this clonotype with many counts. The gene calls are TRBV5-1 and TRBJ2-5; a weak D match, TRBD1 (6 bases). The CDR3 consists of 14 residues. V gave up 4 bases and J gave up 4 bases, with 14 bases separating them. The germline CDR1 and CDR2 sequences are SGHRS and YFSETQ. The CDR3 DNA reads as TGCGCCAGCAGCGCCGGGACACTCGGAGAGACCCAGTACTTC. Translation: CASSAGTLGETQYF. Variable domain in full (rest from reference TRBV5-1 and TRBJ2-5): KAGVTQTPRYLIKTRGQQVTLSCSPISGHRSVSWYQQTPGQGLQFLFEYFSETQRNKGNFPGRFSGRQFSNSRSEMNVSTLELGDSALYLCASSAGTLGETQYFGPGTRLLVL.

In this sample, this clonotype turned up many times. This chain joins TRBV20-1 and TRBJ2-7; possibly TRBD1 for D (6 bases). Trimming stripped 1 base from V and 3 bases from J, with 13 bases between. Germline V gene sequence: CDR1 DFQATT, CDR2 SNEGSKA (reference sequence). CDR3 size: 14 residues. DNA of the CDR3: TGCAGTGCTAGAGCTCCTACAGGGTTCTACGAGCAGTACTTC. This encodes CSARAPTGFYEQYF.

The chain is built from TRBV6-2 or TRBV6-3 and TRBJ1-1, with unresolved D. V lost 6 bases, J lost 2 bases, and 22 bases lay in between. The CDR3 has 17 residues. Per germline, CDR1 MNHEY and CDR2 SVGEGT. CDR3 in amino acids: CASRQSPSDLDNTEAFF. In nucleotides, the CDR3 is TGTGCCAGCAGGCAATCCCCCTCCGACCTTGATAACACTGAAGCTTTCTTT.

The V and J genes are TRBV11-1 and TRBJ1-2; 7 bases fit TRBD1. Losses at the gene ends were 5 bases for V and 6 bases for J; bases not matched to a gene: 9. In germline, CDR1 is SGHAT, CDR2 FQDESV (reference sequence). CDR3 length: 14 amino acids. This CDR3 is CASSPGIQGNGYTF. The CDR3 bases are TGTGCCAGCAGCCCTGGAATACAGGGGAATGGCTACACCTTC. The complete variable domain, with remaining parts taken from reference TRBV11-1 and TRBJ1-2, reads EAEVAQSPRYKITEKSQAVAFWCDPISGHATLYWYRQILGQGPELLVQFQDESVVDDSQLPKDRFSAERLKGVDSTLKIQPAELGDSAMYLCASSPGIQGNGYTFGSGTRLTVV.